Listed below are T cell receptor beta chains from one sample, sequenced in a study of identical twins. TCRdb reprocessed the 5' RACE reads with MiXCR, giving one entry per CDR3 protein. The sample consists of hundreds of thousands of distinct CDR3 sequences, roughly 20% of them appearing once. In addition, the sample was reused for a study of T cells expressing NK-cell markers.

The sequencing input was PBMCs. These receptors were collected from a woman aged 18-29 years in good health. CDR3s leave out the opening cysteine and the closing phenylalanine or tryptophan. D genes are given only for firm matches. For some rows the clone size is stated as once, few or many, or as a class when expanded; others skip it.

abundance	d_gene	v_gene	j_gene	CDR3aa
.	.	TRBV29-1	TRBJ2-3	SVDRSGGTDTQY
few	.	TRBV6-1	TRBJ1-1	AARARVSGRAF
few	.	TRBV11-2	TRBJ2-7	ASSFTEDYEQY
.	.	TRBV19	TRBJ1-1	ASGPSPEAF
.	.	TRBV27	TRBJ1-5	ASSQKQEPFGQPQH
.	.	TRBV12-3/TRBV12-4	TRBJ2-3	ASSLWGPQY
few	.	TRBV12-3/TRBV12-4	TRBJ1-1	ASSSAHDRLVAGEAF
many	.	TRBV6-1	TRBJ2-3	ASNPRVALDTQY
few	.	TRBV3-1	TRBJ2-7	ASSQRPWTYEQY
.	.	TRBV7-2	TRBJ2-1	ASSFPLWRSYNEQF
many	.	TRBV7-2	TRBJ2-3	ASSLGVGTDTQY
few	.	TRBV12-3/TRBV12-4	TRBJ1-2	ASGPYGYT
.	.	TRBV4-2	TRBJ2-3	ASSQETRNTQY
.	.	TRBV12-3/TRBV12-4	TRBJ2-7	ASSLSGGNYEQY
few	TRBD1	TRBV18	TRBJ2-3	ASSGGTGLPDTQY
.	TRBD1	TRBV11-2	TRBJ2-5	ASRPNRGRKEETQY
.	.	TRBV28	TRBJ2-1	ASSLMWTITYNEQF
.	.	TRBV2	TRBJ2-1	ASGDGYNEQF
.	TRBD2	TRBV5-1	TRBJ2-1	ASSPPRLAGNNEQF
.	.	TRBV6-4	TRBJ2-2	ASSEMGAGELF
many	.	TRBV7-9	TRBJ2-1	ASSLGHSSYNEQF
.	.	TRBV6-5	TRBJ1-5	ASSYLPGASNQPQH
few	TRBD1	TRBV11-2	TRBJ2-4	ATQAGTGLTKNIQY
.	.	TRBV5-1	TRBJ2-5	ASSLALGDQETQY
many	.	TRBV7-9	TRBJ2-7	ASSLNIGLVGEQY
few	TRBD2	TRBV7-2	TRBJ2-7	ASSSRGGPYEQY
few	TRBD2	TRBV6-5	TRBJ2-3	ASSSSGTTTDTQY
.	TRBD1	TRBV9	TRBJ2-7	ASSQQTGSQQY
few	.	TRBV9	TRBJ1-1	ASSLTPPPTEAF
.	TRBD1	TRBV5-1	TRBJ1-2	ASSSSGTGRKADGDGYT
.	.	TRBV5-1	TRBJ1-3	ASSSAVSGNTIY
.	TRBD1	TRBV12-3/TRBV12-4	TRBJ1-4	ASRGDRPTNEKLF